This TCR beta chain comes out of a study of cytomegalovirus exposure and HLA in healthy donors. Looking at the study overall: In terms of ancestry, the Caucasian-associated cluster contained roughly four fifths of the approximately 420 genotyped donors. Broader study findings: Clonal expansion was found to be greater in HLA-associated TCR beta chains than in equally common others in a later analysis. It was in a later analysis that TCR association rates were seen to vary by HLA locus, highest for DRB1 and lowest for HLA-C. TCR beta sequences numbering under 20,000 were associated with HLA alleles at 0.05 false discovery rate in a later analysis.

With V trimmed by 0 bases and J by 10 bases, 9 bases remained unmatched. This CDR3 region has 16 residues. Germline CDR1 is MNHEY and CDR2 is SVGAGI. Primers included in the PCR were 60 Vbeta and 13 Jbeta primers. Clones were read by immunoSEQ multiplex PCR, and TCRdb kept only the in-frame ones, dropping some. The sample contains 150,000 to 200,000 clones, approximately 84% of which appear only once. As concerns this clone: The antigen remains unidentified.

This TCR came from a man younger than 45 in good health and CMV-seronegative. Source material: PBMCs. The chain uses TRBV6-5 and TRBJ1-6; TRBD1 agrees at 7 bases. DNA for the CDR3: TGTGCCAGCAGTTACTCAGGGGGCCCCCTTTGGTCACCCCTCCACTTT. Translating gives CASSYSGGPLWSPLHF.